This entry concerns a single T cell receptor beta chain. Its antigen is not identified. TCRdb's copy holds only in-frame clones and misses some; the assay was immunoSEQ multiplex PCR. The sample has approximately 88,000 clones, approximately 78% seen once. Germline lookup yields CDR1 SGHTA and CDR2 FQGNSA. The CDR3 is made up of 14 amino acids. V was clipped by 4 bases and J by 5 bases; unmatched bases: 7. The sample belongs to a study of T cell responses to AZD1222 COVID-19 vaccine. Notes on the study in general: Across the whole spike, CD4 TCRs peaked at regions 160-218 and 743-854. Donor demographics were predominantly white British with a female majority; clonal diversity may be underestimated.

This specimen was peripheral blood, taken on day 0 of AZD1222 vaccination. The chain has TRBV7-2 and TRBJ1-1; 7 bases align to TRBD1. The receptor was isolated from an adult in good health. This chain's CDR3 is CASSYLRGLTEAFF. The DNA for the CDR3 is TGTGCCAGCAGCTACCTGAGGGGGCTTACTGAAGCTTTCTTT.